This T cell receptor beta chain appears in the sequencing data of a study of T cells in Graves' hyperthyroidism and ophthalmopathy (dated by TCRdb to about 2019). Notes on the research overall: Peripheral blood was sampled at the time of initial diagnosis, prior to any treatment. A discovery cohort of roughly 96 patients, roughly 45 with Graves' ophthalmopathy and 55 to 60 with stable Graves' hyperthyroidism, was used to find distinguishing TCR V-J signatures. Prospective prediction of ophthalmopathy was tested in an independent validation cohort of under 20 hyperthyroidism patients and some 17 patients who later progressed to ophthalmopathy. The roughly 94 discovery patients were randomly split 7:3 into training and test sets. In several Graves' hyperthyroidism patients, the study also compared T-cell repertoires from thyroid tissue with T-cell repertoires from blood. Following sampling, methimazole starting at 30 mg daily was given to hyperthyroidism patients, and high-dose intravenous methylprednisolone was given to ophthalmopathy patients. The paper reports TCR Vbeta CDR3 sequencing of about 140 peripheral blood samples: some 41 ophthalmopathy, 70 to 85 hyperthyroidism and approximately 17 progressor patients.

What the authors observed across the whole study: Ophthalmopathy was separated from stable hyperthyroidism by a 13 V-J signature model, with just over 85% sensitivity and just over 81% specificity obtained in cross-validation and 80%/75% obtained in testing. Blood samples also contained most of the expanded thyroid clonotypes (frequency above 0.001), which suggests that blood repertoires may reflect thyroid immune responses. Sample size was not statistically predetermined, and investigators were not blinded to group allocation. During validation, the model predicted progression to ophthalmopathy a median of about 6.5 months ahead of onset, with around 71% sensitivity and 72% to 80% specificity.

As to this clonotype: What this receptor recognizes is not known. No qualities accompany the bases; no much larger clone lies one base away.

The junction shows trimming of 1 base on V and 8 bases on J, and the gene matches do not reach 8 bases of it. The CDR3 goes from the cysteine to the phenylalanine over 15 residues. Only the CDR3 region is kept as DNA, spanning 45 bases read in frame from base 1. CDR1 MGHRA and CDR2 YSYEKL were looked up in the germline V gene. Stable Graves' hyperthyroidism was defined as the absence of progression to ophthalmopathy over 18 months of follow-up. Hyperthyroidism patients were aged 18 to 65 years and newly diagnosed, with disease duration of less than 2 months. Exclusion was applied to patients with uncontrolled infections, other autoimmune diseases, pregnancy or lactation. Diagnoses relied on clinical symptoms, serum thyroxine and TRAb, thyroid ultrasound and orbital computed tomography. PBMCs were isolated from approximately 10 ml of fresh peripheral blood by Ficoll-Paque density gradient centrifugation. Trizol reagent was used to extract total RNA, and RNA quality was then checked on an Agilent 2100 Bioanalyzer.

The TCR beta CDR3 regions were amplified from the RNA transcripts. A first-round RT-PCR of the TCR CDR3 used the HTBI primer set with the Qiagen OneStep RT-PCR kit. The libraries were constructed in a second round of multiplex PCR and then size-selected and purified. The libraries were sequenced on an Illumina HiSeq2000 using paired-end 100 bp reads. The study's own analysis went as follows. Raw data were processed with SOAPnuke, discarding reads with adapters, uncalled bases, mean Phred below 15, or no exact constant-primer or identifier match. High-quality paired reads were merged using COPE v1.2.5, and each unique nucleotide sequence was defined as a clonotype. MiTCR v1.1 was used to align clonotypes to the IMGT TRBV, TRBD and TRBJ reference segments. The analysis included only V-J combinations with a frequency above 0.0001, which together covered around 99% of the repertoires. A TCS score was defined as the ratio between F50 (clonal expansion) and ExV (chaos), using BLOSUM62-based TCRdist between CDR3 peptides within each V-J. Welch's t-statistics and random forest reduced 450 to 600 V-J features to about 12, which were used in a naive Bayes classifier (R e1071). Using fastp trimming at Q25 and MiXCR clonotype assembly, TCRdb reanalyzed the public sequencing data and kept in-frame beta chains. When rows share a CDR3 protein, they turn into one entry using the most common DNA and genes. These V and J calls derive from TCRdb rather than the authors' analysis. The sample records about 400,000 distinct CDR3 sequences, roughly 25% of which are singletons. The ten most abundant clones make up less than 75% of the sample.

The clonotype was recovered from a man between 50 and 59 years old with Graves' hyperthyroidism. The sequence links TRBV4-1 to TRBJ2-1, and TRBD1 matches 7 of the central bases. Sequencing input: blood. The CDR3 loop reads CASSQARQGSYEQFF. In nucleotide form, the sequence is TGCGCCAGCAGCCAAGCCAGACAGGGCTCTTATGAGCAGTTCTTC.